This T cell receptor (beta chain) was captured by sequencing in a study of T cell changes during pregnancy in multiple sclerosis. Measured with immunoSEQ multiplex PCR; TCRdb has only the in-frame clones, and not every one. The sample contains around 66,000 clones, roughly 91% of which appear only once. CDR1 is DFQATT, CDR2 SNEGSKA, per germline (reference sequence). The CDR3 is 10 amino acids. V was pared by 7 bases and J by 9 bases, with 10 bases between. The V and J genes are TRBV20-1 and TRBJ2-1, with D perhaps TRBD2 (5 bases). Material: peripheral blood, obtained in the third trimester of pregnancy. This TCR came from a female donor in good health, enrolled as a control in a pregnancy study. The CDR3 nucleotides are TGCAGTGTAACCCGGGGTGAGCAGTTCTTC. Translating gives CSVTRGEQFF.